These T cell receptor beta chains were read from a single sample in a study of CXCR3-negative and CXCR3-positive naive CD8 T cells. TCRdb re-called the 5' RACE reads; one entry per CDR3 protein, DNA not given. This sample contains about 86,000 distinct CDR3 sequences. Sequencing was performed on naive CXCR3+ CD8+ T cells from blood. These receptors were collected from a human donor in good health. Some clones in this sample may be carry-over from other donors' samples. Each CDR3 is given with its conserved first and last residue. The order of the fields is J gene, V gene, CDR3 protein.

>TRBJ2-3|TRBV29-1
CSVEVPGTDTQYF
>TRBJ2-7|TRBV20-1
CSAWDRDTGAHEQYF
>TRBJ1-3|TRBV21-1
CASRRDFPHTIYF
>TRBJ2-7|TRBV5-1
CASSLPGGRYEQYF
>TRBJ2-5|TRBV9
CASSVDTGLAFEATQYF
>TRBJ1-5|TRBV25-1
CASSERGGGNQPQHF
>TRBJ2-3|TRBV29-1
CSVEGLAAEDTQYF
>TRBJ2-7|TRBV20-1
CSAEAKGLGYEQYF
>TRBJ2-3|TRBV20-1
CSAEDGLAGTDTQYF
>TRBJ2-7|TRBV10-3
CAISDGTLYEQYF
>TRBJ1-5|TRBV25-1
CASSSGLREPQHF
>TRBJ2-7|TRBV7-8
CASSHPDTGHWGQYF
>TRBJ2-3|TRBV4-1
CASSVRDTQYF
>TRBJ2-1|TRBV6-2/TRBV6-3
CAGKKEGDYNEQFF
>TRBJ2-7|TRBV28
CASSLGAYEQYF
>TRBJ2-7|TRBV14
CASSQVTSYEQYF
>TRBJ2-1|TRBV28
CASSPGLVREGHNEQFF
>TRBJ2-7|TRBV7-2
CASSGAYEQYF
>TRBJ1-1|TRBV6-2/TRBV6-3
CASSYFSRNTEAFF
>TRBJ2-1|TRBV5-4
CATSGTPLYNEQFF
>TRBJ2-7|TRBV27
CASSLRTAYEQYF
>TRBJ2-1|TRBV20-1
CSAFHTSGGMIEQFF
>TRBJ2-4|TRBV6-5
CASSPDRQNLKNIQYF
>TRBJ2-2|TRBV11-3
CASSQRLAGGANTGELFF
>TRBJ2-3|TRBV6-5
CASGYRGDTQYF
>TRBJ2-3|TRBV14
CASSPILTGPADTQYF
>TRBJ1-4|TRBV28
CASSLWREGASNEKLFF